This T cell receptor (beta chain) was recovered during a study of CD8+CD57+ T cells in acquired aplastic anemia. Study results and limitations: Roughly 30 CD8+ CDR3 sequences occurred in both the patients and the controls. No significant difference in CD8+ Simpson's diversity was found between patients and controls.

This clonotype was seen repeatedly, ten times or more. The target antigen is unknown. The CDR3 is 13 residues long. Germline V CDR1 and CDR2: KGHSH, LQKENI. V was pared by 0 bases and J by 5 bases, with 7 bases between. Those patients picked for sequencing had displayed CD8+CD57+ cell expansion on flow cytometry. With no exception, the patients had severe acquired aplastic anemia. The template used for profiling TCR beta VDJ and CDR3 was genomic DNA. Each CDR3 protein is one row after TCRdb ran MiXCR on the reads. The sample lists around 170,000 distinct CDR3 sequences; less than 60% were seen once. The sequencing sample was made of sorted CD4+, CD8+, or CD8+CD57+ T cells (not recorded which) from PBMCs. The chain employs TRBV18 and TRBJ2-5; D remains ambiguous. The TCR sequence derives from a human donor with aplastic anemia. In DNA form, the CDR3 reads TGTGCCAGCTCACCACCCTCGACCGAGACCCAGTACTTC. Amino acids: CASSPPSTETQYF.